Listed below are T cell receptor beta chains from one sample, sequenced in a study of CD8 T cells in ankylosing spondylitis. TCRdb re-called the 5' RACE reads through MiXCR, storing one row per CDR3 protein. The sample holds 200,000 to 250,000 distinct CDR3 sequences, about 7% seen once. Source material: blood, either unsorted or a sorted T cell fraction (not recorded which). These receptors originate from a male donor with ankylosing spondylitis. Both conserved end residues are part of each CDR3.

V gene	J gene	CDR3 protein
TRBV10-3	TRBJ2-1	CAISGGGTSGYNEQFF
TRBV28	TRBJ2-4	CASSPGRAKNIQYF
TRBV9	TRBJ2-1	CASSVGGGSSYNEQFF
TRBV28	TRBJ2-3	CASSLLTGVTVDTQYF
TRBV4-3	TRBJ2-1	CASSQVAGVMSYNEQFF
TRBV7-9	TRBJ1-1	CASLWTDGTEAFF
TRBV12-3/TRBV12-4	TRBJ1-1	CASRSGTGRLAFF
TRBV7-2	TRBJ1-2	CASSPTPGVFGYTF
TRBV28	TRBJ1-4	CASSNGQTYNEKLFF
TRBV6-2/TRBV6-3	TRBJ2-1	CASSPHLSLSYNEQFF
TRBV7-9	TRBJ1-6	CATRGLGPYSPLHF
TRBV7-6	TRBJ1-2	CASSSLGAAYGYTF
TRBV18	TRBJ2-1	CASSSEPGLAGVDSYNEQFF
TRBV20-1	TRBJ2-2	CSARPKAAGTSNVGELFF
TRBV10-2	TRBJ2-3	CASVIPGLETDTQYF
TRBV2	TRBJ1-5	CASSGTGSNQPQHF
TRBV14	TRBJ2-2	CASSQNRPGELFF
TRBV20-1	TRBJ1-5	CSAEKPGGWKPQHF
TRBV11-2	TRBJ1-1	CASSTPRGQGRHRDEAFF
TRBV5-1	TRBJ2-7	CASRTRQGRDFGEQYF
TRBV28	TRBJ2-5	CASSFSSAGGETQYF
TRBV7-9	TRBJ1-2	CASSTGGSGYTF
TRBV9	TRBJ1-3	CATRPISGNTIYF